One and the same sample provided the 20 T cell receptor beta chains below, sequenced in a study of identical twins. TCRdb reprocessed the 5' RACE reads via MiXCR and lists one record per CDR3 protein. The sample holds hundreds of thousands of distinct CDR3 sequences, around 8.3% seen once. The sample was also reused in another study, on yellow fever vaccine responses in identical twins.

The sample comprised PBMCs. The source is a woman aged 18-30 years in good health.

The table lists this clonotype with many counts. The chain joins TRBV27 to TRBJ2-2; D not resolved. CDR3 length: 14 residues. Germline V gives CDR1 MNHEY, CDR2 SMNVEV (reference sequence). The V gene lost 5 bases and the J gene lost 5 bases, with 12 bases spanning the gap. For the CDR3, the DNA is TGTGCCAGCAGTCCCCCGGCGGATACCGGGGAGCTGTTTTTT. Translated, it gives CASSPPADTGELFF.

The chain recombines TRBV5-1 with TRBJ2-3, with 11 nucleotides matching TRBD2. With V trimmed by 2 bases and J by 6 bases, 8 bases remained unmatched. The CDR3 loop spans 16 amino acids. Germline CDR1 reads SGHRS; CDR2 reads YFSETQ. The CDR3 nucleotides are TGCGCCAGCAGCTTACTAGCGGGGGAACTAGGTGATACGCAGTATTTT. It is translated as CASSLLAGELGDTQYF.

This clonotype was recorded at least ten times. The gene calls are TRBV20-1 and TRBJ2-2; TRBD2 might be the D (6 bases). This CDR3 has 16 residues. Germline loops: CDR1 DFQATT, CDR2 SNEGSKA (reference sequence). Trimming stripped 6 bases from V and 3 bases from J, with 20 bases between. The CDR3 nucleotides are TGCAGTGCCCAAGGAGCTGCCGGGAGAGACACCGGGGAGCTGTTTTTT. This gives the protein CSAQGAAGRDTGELFF.

V usage is TRBV10-3 and J usage is TRBJ2-3; D is ambiguous. Germline V CDR1 and CDR2: ENHRY, SYGVKD. Trimming shortened V by 0 bases and J by 2 bases, and 3 bases separated the two germline ends. There are 13 residues in the CDR3. CDR3: CAISESDTDTQYF. The CDR3 DNA reads TGTGCCATCAGTGAGTCTGACACAGATACGCAGTATTTT.

This clonotype occurred a few times. Given the absence of the conserved phenylalanine or tryptophan at the CDR3 end, a read error is likely. The DNA is omitted, as the CDR3 cannot be located on it reliably, and the CDR3 follows TCRdb's listing. CDR3 amino acids: CASSNGAED. The chain combines TRBV21-1 with TRBJ1-2; no DNA check was done on the table's D call, TRBD1. TRBV21-1 is a pseudogene. The CDR3 numbers 9 amino acids, ends counted.

This clonotype was observed a few times. The chain employs TRBV5-4 and TRBJ2-3; D is possibly TRBD2 (6 bases). Trimming shortened V by 3 bases and J by 4 bases, and 15 bases separated the two germline ends. Germline assignment: CDR1 SGHNT and CDR2 YYREEE (reference sequence). CDR3 length equals 15 residues. The CDR3 nucleotides read TGTGCCAGCAGCTACGAGGTGGGGGGTGCAGATACGCAGTATTTT. Translated: CASSYEVGGADTQYF.

This clonotype has more than one count but fewer than ten. The rearrangement links TRBV28 to TRBJ2-1; D call uncertain. Trimming stripped 5 bases from V and 9 bases from J, with 11 bases between. The CDR3 runs 12 residues. CDR1 and CDR2 from the germline V gene are MDHEN and SYDVKM. CDR3: CASSPQSGEQFF. CDR3 sequence (DNA): TGTGCCAGCAGTCCCCAATCCGGTGAGCAGTTCTTC.

Many counts were recorded for this clonotype. The gene calls are TRBV27 and TRBJ2-3; 8 bases fit TRBD2. V lost 3 bases, J lost 2 bases, and 4 bases stayed unmatched. CDR1 and CDR2 (germline): MNHEY, SMNVEV (reference sequence). The CDR3 spans 15 residues. The CDR3: CASSFSGASTDTQYF. The CDR3 DNA sequence: TGTGCCAGCAGTTTTAGCGGGGCTTCCACAGATACGCAGTATTTT.

The table lists this clonotype with many counts. The CDR3 loop is CASSFALTGTDTQYF. In DNA form, the CDR3 reads TGTGCCAGCAGTTTCGCCTTAACAGGGACAGATACGCAGTATTTT. V gene TRBV28 combines with J gene TRBJ2-3; possible D gene TRBD1, 6 bases. Germline values: CDR1 MDHEN, CDR2 SYDVKM. Between the trimmed V and J ends, which lost 3 bases and 3 bases, there was a span of 13 bases. The CDR3 sequence is 15 residues long.

This clonotype has at least ten counts. This chain joins TRBV7-9 and TRBJ2-7, with D tentatively TRBD1 (6 bases). Trimming removed 7 bases from V and 3 bases from J, with 16 bases in between. The CDR3 sequence is 14 residues long. Germline CDR1 SEHNR, CDR2 FQNEAQ (reference sequence). CDR3 region: CASTPGAGSYEQYF. The DNA of the CDR3 is TGTGCCAGCACCCCAGGGGCAGGGAGCTACGAGCAGTACTTC.

The rearrangement links TRBV6-1 to TRBJ2-6; D not certain. This CDR3 spans 16 amino acids. Germline V lookup: CDR1 MNHNS, CDR2 SASEGT. Trimming pared 5 bases from V and 3 bases from J, leaving 14 bases between. This CDR3 is CASSRDLGNGANVLTF. The CDR3 DNA sequence: TGTGCCAGCAGTCGCGACTTGGGGAATGGGGCCAACGTCCTGACTTTC.

This clonotype was seen ten or more times. The rearrangement joins TRBV6-5 to TRBJ2-2, with TRBD1 as a possible D gene (5 bases). V gave up 2 bases and J gave up 7 bases, with 20 bases separating them. The CDR3 has 17 amino acids. Germline lookup yields CDR1 MNHEY and CDR2 SVGAGI. The CDR3 reads CASSYGFSQGGNGELFF. The DNA of the CDR3 is TGTGCCAGCAGTTACGGTTTCAGCCAGGGTGGGAACGGGGAGCTGTTTTTT.

In this sample, this clonotype turned up many times. This chain joins TRBV29-1 and TRBJ2-1, with 11 bases fitting TRBD2. Germline V CDR1 and CDR2: SQVTM, ANQGSEA. The CDR3 consists of 13 residues. V lost 6 bases, J lost 8 bases, and 6 bases stayed unmatched. For the CDR3, the DNA is TGCAGCGTACGACTAGCGGGGTTGTATGAGCAGTTCTTC. Its translation: CSVRLAGLYEQFF.

The V gene is TRBV9, the J gene TRBJ2-1; D is unclear. This CDR3 is 14 amino acids long. The V end lost 4 bases, the J end lost 8 bases, and 16 bases lay between the germline ends. Germline loops: CDR1 SGDLS, CDR2 YYNGEE. Written as DNA, the CDR3 is TGTGCCAGCAGCCCACCCCTTCTGGGCTATGAGCAGTTCTTC. It specifies CASSPPLLGYEQFF. The variable domain in full, completed from reference TRBV9 and TRBJ2-1, reads DSGVTQTPKHLITATGQRVTLRCSPRSGDLSVYWYQQSLDQGLQFLIQYYNGEERAKGNILERFSAQQFPDLHSELNLSSLELGDSALYFCASSPPLLGYEQFFGPGTRLTVL.

The chain links TRBV7-9 to TRBJ2-5; 7 bases match TRBD1. V gave up 1 base and J gave up 4 bases; unmatched junction bases: 3. This CDR3 has 14 residues. Germline V gives CDR1 SEHNR, CDR2 FQNEAQ (reference sequence). CDR3: CASSLGRGTETQYF. Here the CDR3 DNA reads TGTGCCAGCAGCTTAGGCAGGGGGACAGAGACCCAGTACTTC.

This clonotype was seen more than once but under ten times. The genes are TRBV20-1 and TRBJ2-2, with D tentatively TRBD1 (5 bases). From germline, CDR1 is DFQATT and CDR2 SNEGSKA (reference sequence). CDR3 size: 15 residues. V was clipped by 7 bases and J by 3 bases, with 18 bases between them. CDR3 sequence (DNA): TGCAGTGTCCCACTTGGGGCGTTCGACACCGGGGAGCTGTTTTTT. It specifies CSVPLGAFDTGELFF.

The chain uses TRBV9 and TRBJ2-1, with D possibly TRBD2 on 7 matching bases. This CDR3 region has 15 residues. V lost 0 bases, J lost 5 bases, and 12 bases lay in between. Germline lookup yields CDR1 SGDLS and CDR2 YYNGEE. This CDR3 reads CASSVAGRGHNEQFF. CDR3 bases: TGTGCCAGCAGCGTAGCTGGGCGGGGGCACAATGAGCAGTTCTTC.

The chain uses TRBV7-3 and TRBJ2-5; D is ambiguous. The CDR3 totals 13 residues. Per germline, CDR1 SGHTA and CDR2 FQGTGA. With 1 base removed from V and 3 bases from J, the gap between germline ends came to 6 bases. The DNA for the CDR3 is TGTGCCAGCAGCTTAAACTCGAAAGAGACCCAGTACTTC. As protein: CASSLNSKETQYF.

This clonotype was observed a few times. This chain links TRBV7-2 with TRBJ2-7, with unresolved D. The CDR3 is 14 amino acids. Trimming removed 2 bases at V and 0 bases at J, with 8 bases between. The germline V gene has CDR1 SGHTA and CDR2 FQGNSA. CDR3 DNA sequence: TGTGCCAGCAGCTTAAATAGGGCCTCCTACGAGCAGTACTTC. This encodes CASSLNRASYEQYF.

This clonotype was seen ten or more times. The chain combines TRBV12-3 or TRBV12-4 with TRBJ1-5, with a weak D call TRBD1 (5 bases). Between the trimmed V and J ends, which lost 7 bases and 0 bases, there was a span of 10 bases. This CDR3 has 14 amino acids. For the CDR3, the DNA is TGTGCCAGCACCTCGGGGCCTAGCAATCAGCCCCAGCATTTT. This gives the protein CASTSGPSNQPQHF.